This T cell receptor beta chain was profiled in a study of shared clonotypes between healthy human individuals. The protocol was immunoSEQ multiplex PCR, while the TCRdb copy is restricted to in-frame clones and leaves out a portion. The table records 2 million to 2.5 million clones, approximately 95% of them present only once. The sequence was obtained from a man younger than 35 in good health. Some clones in this sample may be carry-over from other donors' samples. The sample consisted of naive CD4+ T cells from PBMCs. Subset defined: CD45RA+ positively selected.

DNA of the CDR3: TGTGCCGGATCCAAGGGGAGCTCCTATAATTCACCCCTCCACTTT. The encoded protein is CAGSKGSSYNSPLHF. The chain combines TRBV5-4 with TRBJ1-6; perhaps TRBD1 as D (5 bases). The CDR3 totals 15 residues. With 10 bases removed from V and 0 bases from J, the gap between germline ends came to 14 bases. The germline V gene has CDR1 SGHNT and CDR2 YYREEE (reference sequence).